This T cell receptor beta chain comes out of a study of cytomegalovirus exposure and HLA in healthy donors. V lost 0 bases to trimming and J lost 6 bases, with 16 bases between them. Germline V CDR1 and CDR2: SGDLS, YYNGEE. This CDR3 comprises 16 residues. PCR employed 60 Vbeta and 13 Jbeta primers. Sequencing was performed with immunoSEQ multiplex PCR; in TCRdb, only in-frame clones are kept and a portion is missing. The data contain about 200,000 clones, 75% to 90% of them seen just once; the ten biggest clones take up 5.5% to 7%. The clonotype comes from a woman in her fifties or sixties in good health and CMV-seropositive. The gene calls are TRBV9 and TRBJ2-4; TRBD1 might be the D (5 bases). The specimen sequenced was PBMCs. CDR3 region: CASSVGAGAGRNIQYF. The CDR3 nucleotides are TGTGCCAGCAGCGTAGGGGCTGGGGCAGGAAGAAACATTCAGTACTTC.